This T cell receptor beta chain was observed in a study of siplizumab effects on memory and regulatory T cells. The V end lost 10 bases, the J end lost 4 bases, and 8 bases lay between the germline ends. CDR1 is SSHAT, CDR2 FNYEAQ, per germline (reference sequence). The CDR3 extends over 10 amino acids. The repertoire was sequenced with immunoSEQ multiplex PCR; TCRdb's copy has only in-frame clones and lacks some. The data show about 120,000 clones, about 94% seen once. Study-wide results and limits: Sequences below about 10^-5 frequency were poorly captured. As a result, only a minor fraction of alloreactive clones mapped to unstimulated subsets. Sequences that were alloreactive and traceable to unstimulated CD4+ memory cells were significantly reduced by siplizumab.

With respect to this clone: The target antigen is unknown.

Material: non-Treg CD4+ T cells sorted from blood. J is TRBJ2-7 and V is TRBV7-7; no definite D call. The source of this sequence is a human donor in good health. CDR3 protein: CAISPYEQYF. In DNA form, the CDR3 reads TGTGCCATCAGTCCATACGAGCAGTACTTC.